Described below is a single T cell receptor (beta chain) sequence and its context. Original processing methods: By means of reference gene primer amplification, nucleated cell counts were estimated. This table comes from immunoSEQ multiplex PCR, and its TCRdb copy is limited to in-frame clones, with some not included. The V and J calls and clone size come from that table; D and trimming were worked out from the DNA. The sample contains approximately 99,000 clones, 88% of which appear only once. This CDR3 is built from 17 residues. The ends were cut back, 4 bases at V and 0 bases at J, with 16 bases in the middle. Looked up from germline, CDR1 is SGHDN and CDR2 is FVKESK. The data derive from a study of blood T cell repertoires in COVID-19. Study context: Spain, Italy and the United States supplied samples that represented acute and convalescent COVID-19.

This chain connects TRBV14 to TRBJ2-1; TRBD2 is a possible D gene (5 bases). The sample consisted of peripheral blood. This receptor was obtained from a man aged 50-60 years with COVID-19, enrolled during active disease. The CDR3 region is CASSPRMRADSYNEQFF. In DNA form, the CDR3 reads TGTGCCAGCAGCCCAAGGATGAGGGCTGACTCCTACAATGAGCAGTTCTTC.